This passage covers 14 T cell receptor beta chains from one sample sequenced in a study of T cell responses to AZD1222 COVID-19 vaccine. Only in-frame clones appear in the TCRdb table, and some are missing; sequencing was by immunoSEQ multiplex PCR. The data contain some 170,000 clones, about 87% of them seen just once; the ten biggest clones take up 4.3%. This sample comprised peripheral blood, obtained 28 days after the second dose of the MenACWY control vaccine. The receptors shown here come from an adult who received the MenACWY meningococcal vaccine as a control.

The chain joins TRBV6-2 or TRBV6-3 to TRBJ2-1; 9 bases fit TRBD2. This CDR3 contains 15 residues. Trimming took 5 bases from V and 5 from J; bases not matched to a gene: 7. Germline loops: CDR1 MNHEY, CDR2 SVGEGT. The CDR3 loop is CASSHSGLANNEQFF. In nucleotides, the CDR3 is TGTGCCAGCAGTCATTCGGGACTAGCAAACAATGAGCAGTTCTTC.

V usage is TRBV5-1 and J usage is TRBJ2-7, with D perhaps matching TRBD1 (6 bases). In germline, CDR1 is SGHRS, CDR2 YFSETQ. Deletions cut 5 bases from V and 4 bases from J, with 16 bases between. This CDR3 contains 14 residues. The CDR3 protein is CASSPGTLLYEQYF. DNA for the CDR3: TGCGCCAGCAGTCCCGGGACACTTTTATACGAGCAGTACTTC.

This rearrangement joins TRBV3-1 (or the pseudogene TRBV3-2) to TRBJ2-7; 9 nucleotides align to TRBD1. Germline V lookup: CDR1 LGHDT, CDR2 YNNKEL (reference sequence). The CDR3 loop spans 15 amino acids. The ends lost 2 bases at V and 1 base at J; junction bases unmatched: 3. The CDR3 is CASSQRQGESYEQYF. CDR3 in DNA: TGTGCCAGCAGCCAACGACAGGGGGAGTCCTACGAGCAGTACTTC.

This clone was counted once. The rearrangement uses TRBV27 and TRBJ2-1; 7 nucleotides match TRBD1. CDR3 size: 14 residues. Germline lookup yields CDR1 MNHEY and CDR2 SMNVEV (reference sequence). V lost 5 bases to trimming and J lost 5 bases; unmatched junction nucleotides: 6. DNA of the CDR3: TGTGCCAGCAGTCTTAGGGACAGTAACAATGAGCAGTTCTTC. Residues: CASSLRDSNNEQFF.

V usage is TRBV5-4 and J usage is TRBJ1-6, with D perhaps matching TRBD1 (6 bases). This CDR3 region has 16 residues. The V end lost 0 bases, the J end lost 10 bases, and 17 bases lay between the germline ends. Germline V gene sequence: CDR1 SGHNT, CDR2 YYREEE (reference sequence). Written as DNA, the CDR3 is TGTGCCAGCAGCTTGGATTTGGGGGCGGGGGAATCACCCCTCCACTTT. It is translated as CASSLDLGAGESPLHF.

In DNA form, the CDR3 reads TGTGCCAGCAGCGCGGACAGGGCGGGCAATCAGCCCCAGCATTTT. Translating gives CASSADRAGNQPQHF. The J gene is TRBJ1-5, the V gene TRBV7-9; 8 nucleotides agree with TRBD1. Germline values: CDR1 SEHNR, CDR2 FQNEAQ (reference sequence). The CDR3 spans 15 residues. V dropped 5 bases and J dropped 2; count of bases not matched to a gene: 5.

The chain carries TRBV5-1 and TRBJ1-1; possible D gene TRBD1, 5 bases. Deletions cut 5 bases from V and 10 bases from J, with 15 bases between. Germline V gene data show CDR1 as SGHRS and CDR2 as YFSETQ. The CDR3 consists of 12 residues. As DNA, the CDR3 is TGCGCCAGCAGTAAGACGGGGCGCCGAGCTTTCTTT. Its translation is CASSKTGRRAFF.

Written as DNA, the CDR3 is TGTGCCAGCAGTTTTCAGGGAGCGGACTACGAGCAGTACTTC. Translated, it gives CASSFQGADYEQYF. The gene calls are TRBV27 and TRBJ2-7; tentatively, D is TRBD1 or TRBD2 (5 bases each). V lost 3 bases, J lost 3 bases, and 12 bases lay in between. This CDR3 has 14 residues. Germline values: CDR1 MNHEY, CDR2 SMNVEV (reference sequence).

This CDR3 reads CASSIRGPNLYSNQPQHF. The CDR3 DNA reads TGTGCCAGTAGTATAAGGGGGCCTAACCTTTATAGCAATCAGCCCCAGCATTTT. The gene calls are TRBV19 and TRBJ1-5; 7 positions match TRBD1. This CDR3 is built from 18 residues. Germline assignment: CDR1 LNHDA and CDR2 SQIVND (reference sequence). After removal of 2 bases from V and 0 bases from J, the junction contained 10 bases not matched to a gene. The full variable domain, rest sourced from reference TRBV19 and TRBJ1-5, is DGGITQSPKYLFRKEGQNVTLSCEQNLNHDAMYWYRQDPGQGLRLIYYSQIVNDFQKGDIAEGYSVSREKKESFPLTVTSAQKNPTAFYLCASSIRGPNLYSNQPQHFGDGTRLSIL.

The genes are TRBV19 and TRBJ1-5; D unclear. V gave up 7 bases and J gave up 7 bases, with 17 bases separating them. The V gene's germline CDR1 is LNHDA and CDR2 SQIVND (reference sequence). CDR3 size: 14 residues. The CDR3 sequence is CASTLLGPPQPQHF. The CDR3 DNA reads as TGTGCCAGTACCCTCCTCGGCCCCCCGCAGCCCCAGCATTTT. Variable domain in full (rest from reference TRBV19 and TRBJ1-5): DGGITQSPKYLFRKEGQNVTLSCEQNLNHDAMYWYRQDPGQGLRLIYYSQIVNDFQKGDIAEGYSVSREKKESFPLTVTSAQKNPTAFYLCASTLLGPPQPQHFGDGTRLSIL.

The genes are TRBV4-2 and TRBJ2-6, with D unclear. V dropped 6 bases and J dropped 0 bases, with 9 bases sitting between them. Germline V gene lookup returns CDR1 LGHNA and CDR2 YNFKEQ. This CDR3 is 15 amino acids long. The CDR3 here is CASSLRSSGANVLTF. The CDR3, as DNA: TGTGCCAGCAGTCTCCGTAGCTCTGGGGCCAACGTCCTGACTTTC.

The table lists this clone with a count of one. The chain uses TRBV19 and TRBJ1-1; D is undetermined. Germline CDR1 and CDR2: LNHDA and SQIVND (reference sequence). With 5 bases removed from V and 5 bases from J, the gap between germline ends came to 9 bases. The CDR3 covers 12 residues. DNA for the CDR3: TGTGCCAGTAGTTGGCAACCTACTGAAGCTTTCTTT. Residues: CASSWQPTEAFF. The variable domain in full, with the rest retrieved from reference TRBV19 and TRBJ1-1, is DGGITQSPKYLFRKEGQNVTLSCEQNLNHDAMYWYRQDPGQGLRLIYYSQIVNDFQKGDIAEGYSVSREKKESFPLTVTSAQKNPTAFYLCASSWQPTEAFFGQGTRLTVV.

V and J are TRBV28 and TRBJ1-3, with D perhaps TRBD1 (6 bases). Germline CDR1 is MDHEN and CDR2 is SYDVKM. This CDR3 region has 14 residues. V was shortened by 6 bases and J by 6 bases, with 15 bases between the two germline ends. CDR3 in amino acids: CASRGPGQANTIYF. The CDR3 DNA follows: TGTGCCAGCAGGGGGCCGGGACAAGCAAACACCATATATTTT.

This sequence joins TRBV5-1 and TRBJ1-2, with TRBD1 identical over 10 bases. The CDR3 has 14 residues. With V trimmed by 4 bases and J by 6 bases, 6 bases remained unmatched. CDR1 and CDR2 from the germline V gene are SGHRS and YFSETQ. The CDR3 nucleotides are TGCGCCAGCAGCGCCGGACAGGGGGTTAATGGCTACACCTTC. As protein: CASSAGQGVNGYTF.